These 29 T cell receptor beta chains came from one sample sequenced in a study of T cell responses to AZD1222 COVID-19 vaccine. The protocol was immunoSEQ multiplex PCR, while the TCRdb copy is restricted to in-frame clones and leaves out a portion. The sample has around 160,000 clones, around nine tenths seen once; the top ten hold less than 6.5%. Sequencing used peripheral blood, obtained on day 0 of AZD1222 vaccination. Receptors originate from an adult in good health.

V is TRBV24-1 and J is TRBJ1-1; the D is unclear. The CDR3 totals 13 residues. V was clipped by 8 bases and J by 1 base, with 10 bases between them. The V gene's germline CDR1 is KGHDR and CDR2 SFDVKD. The CDR3 DNA is TGTGCCACCACCCGAAGTAGGAACACTGAAGCTTTCTTT. The encoded protein is CATTRSRNTEAFF.

The chain couples TRBV27 to TRBJ1-3, with 11 bases aligning to TRBD1. V lost 8 bases, J lost 1 base, and 13 bases stayed unmatched. This CDR3 contains 18 residues. Germline CDR1 is MNHEY and CDR2 is SMNVEV (reference sequence). DNA of the CDR3: TGTGCCAGCGGCACCGGGACAGGGGGAGAAAGTTCTGGAAACACCATATATTTT. Its translation: CASGTGTGGESSGNTIYF.

The V gene is TRBV6-5, the J gene TRBJ2-2; possibly TRBD1 for D (6 bases). The germline V and J ends were trimmed by 6 bases and 7 bases, with 18 bases remaining between them. Germline loops: CDR1 MNHEY, CDR2 SVGAGI. There are 15 residues in the CDR3. CDR3 sequence reads: CASSLVQGGFGELFF. The DNA of the CDR3 is TGTGCCAGCAGCTTAGTACAGGGTGGGTTCGGGGAGCTGTTTTTT.

This chain links TRBV12-3 or TRBV12-4 with TRBJ2-7, with 8 positions matching TRBD2. CDR3 size: 13 residues. V dropped 8 bases and J dropped 3; count of bases not matched to a gene: 6. The CDR3 DNA reads TGTGCCAGCGATAGCGGGACCGACTACGAGCAGTACTTC. It encodes CASDSGTDYEQYF.

This clone was detected once. The gene calls are TRBV25-1 and TRBJ1-5, with TRBD1 identical over 9 bases. CDR3 size: 16 residues. Germline V gene lookup returns CDR1 MGHDK and CDR2 SYGVNS. V lost 4 bases to trimming and J lost 0 bases; unmatched junction nucleotides: 4. DNA for the CDR3: TGTGCCAGCAGTGCCGCGGGACAGGGTAGCAATCAGCCCCAGCATTTT. Residues: CASSAAGQGSNQPQHF.

This chain joins TRBV9 and TRBJ1-1; 8 bases fit TRBD1. The CDR3 runs to 15 residues. With 4 bases clipped from V and 4 bases from J, the junction kept 9 bases outside the gene matches. CDR1 SGDLS and CDR2 YYNGEE come from the germline V gene. This chain's CDR3 is CASSSEDRVGTEAFF. Here the CDR3 DNA reads TGTGCCAGCAGCTCCGAGGACAGGGTGGGCACTGAAGCTTTCTTT.

A single count supports this clone. This chain connects TRBV28 to TRBJ2-2, with 8 bases aligning to TRBD1. The germline CDR1 and CDR2 sequences are MDHEN and SYDVKM. CDR3 length equals 13 residues. The ends lost 3 bases at V and 9 bases at J; junction bases unmatched: 3. CDR3: CASSFDRGWELFF. DNA for the CDR3: TGTGCCAGCAGTTTCGACAGGGGCTGGGAGCTGTTTTTT.

The CDR3 DNA reads TGTGCCAGCAGGGCGGGGAGCTCTGGGGCCAACGTCCTGACTTTC. Translating gives CASRAGSSGANVLTF. The chain links TRBV28 to TRBJ2-6; TRBD2 is a possible D gene (6 bases). CDR3 length equals 15 residues. V lost 6 bases and J 0 bases, leaving 9 bases between the germline ends. In germline, CDR1 is MDHEN, CDR2 SYDVKM.

This chain links TRBV11-1 with TRBJ2-2, with D tentatively TRBD1 or TRBD2 (5 bases each). The CDR3 spans 16 residues. Trimming cost V 5 bases and J 1 base, with 14 bases left between them. CDR1 is SGHAT and CDR2 is FQDESV in the germline V gene (reference sequence). The CDR3 sequence is CASSRSGTVNTGELFF. The CDR3 region has the DNA TGTGCCAGCAGCCGATCCGGGACGGTGAACACCGGGGAGCTGTTTTTT.

This clone was seen just once. The chain carries TRBV7-2 and TRBJ1-1; D gene unclear. The CDR3 covers 14 residues. Per the germline V gene, CDR1 is SGHTA and CDR2 is FQGNSA. V lost 3 bases and J 5 bases, leaving 13 bases between the germline ends. The CDR3 DNA reads TGTGCCAGCAGCTTGGGGTATCAATCGACTGAAGCTTTCTTT. Translated: CASSLGYQSTEAFF.

This clone has just one count. The chain recombines TRBV5-1 with TRBJ2-7; TRBD2 is a possible D gene (6 bases). This CDR3 comprises 15 residues. Germline V gene sequence: CDR1 SGHRS, CDR2 YFSETQ. Trimming shortened V by 0 bases and J by 4 bases, and 14 bases separated the two germline ends. In DNA, the CDR3 is TGCGCCAGCAGCTTGGTCGGTATTGGGACTTACGAGCAGTACTTC. It translates to CASSLVGIGTYEQYF.

This chain joins TRBV2 and TRBJ1-5; possibly TRBD1 for D (5 bases). Per germline, CDR1 SNHLY and CDR2 FYNNEI. There are 14 residues in the CDR3. The V gene lost 5 bases and the J gene lost 0 bases, with 8 bases spanning the gap. CDR3 in DNA: TGTGCCAGCAGTACAGACAGTAGCAATCAGCCCCAGCATTTT. As protein: CASSTDSSNQPQHF.

The gene calls are TRBV7-8 and TRBJ2-1; the D gene is possibly TRBD2 (6 bases). CDR1 is SGHVS, CDR2 FQNEAQ, per germline. The CDR3 extends over 14 amino acids. V lost 5 bases and J 5 bases, leaving 13 bases between the germline ends. CDR3 protein: CASSPWGENNEQFF. The DNA of the CDR3 is TGTGCCAGCAGCCCCTGGGGGGAAAACAATGAGCAGTTCTTC.

Concerning this clone: Additional DNA sequences in this sample encode the identical CDR3. V usage is TRBV5-1 and J usage is TRBJ1-1; D unclear. The CDR3 consists of 13 residues. Germline V gives CDR1 SGHRS, CDR2 YFSETQ. The V gene lost 1 base and the J gene lost 1 base, with 5 bases spanning the gap. The CDR3 reads CASSLTANTEAFF. In DNA, the CDR3 is TGCGCCAGCAGCTTGACAGCGAACACTGAAGCTTTCTTT.

The V and J genes are TRBV28 and TRBJ1-5, with unresolved D. CDR3 length: 14 amino acids. Trimming removed 2 bases from V and 4 bases from J, with 9 bases in between. Germline V gives CDR1 MDHEN, CDR2 SYDVKM. CDR3 sequence reads: CASSLNLGNQPQHF. The CDR3 DNA is TGTGCCAGCAGTTTAAACTTAGGAAATCAGCCCCAGCATTTT.

V is TRBV25-1 and J is TRBJ1-1, with 7 bases matching TRBD1. This CDR3 is built from 15 residues. Germline V CDR1 and CDR2: MGHDK, SYGVNS. After removal of 3 bases from V and 3 bases from J, the junction contained 7 bases not matched to a gene. The CDR3 sequence is CASSDRGGKDTEAFF. The DNA of the CDR3 is TGTGCCAGCAGTGACAGGGGGGGTAAGGACACTGAAGCTTTCTTT.

This chain links TRBV6-5 with TRBJ1-6; D might be TRBD1 (5 bases). Germline loops: CDR1 MNHEY, CDR2 SVGAGI. Trimming took off 4 bases at V and 7 bases at J, with 14 bases between the two ends. The CDR3 is made up of 15 amino acids. CDR3 in DNA: TGTGCCAGCAGTTTTGGGCAGGGCGTCAATTCACCCCTCCACTTT. Its protein product is CASSFGQGVNSPLHF.

The V gene is TRBV5-1, the J gene TRBJ2-3, with D unresolved. Germline assignment: CDR1 SGHRS and CDR2 YFSETQ. This CDR3 is 14 amino acids long. V was pared by 0 bases and J by 4 bases, with 9 bases between. This CDR3 reads CASSLGEWADTQYF. CDR3 coding DNA: TGCGCCAGCAGCTTGGGTGAATGGGCAGATACGCAGTATTTT.

The chain couples TRBV10-3 to TRBJ2-3; D remains unclear. The V end lost 0 bases, the J end lost 5 bases, and 3 bases lay between the germline ends. CDR1 and CDR2 (germline): ENHRY, SYGVKD. This CDR3 has 12 amino acids. The CDR3 is CAISESVDTQYF. The CDR3 DNA reads as TGTGCCATCAGTGAGTCGGTAGATACGCAGTATTTT.

The chain combines TRBV19 with TRBJ1-4; D is undetermined. This CDR3 is built from 19 residues. V lost 7 bases to trimming and J lost 8 bases, with 32 bases between them. In germline, CDR1 is LNHDA, CDR2 SQIVND (reference sequence). For the CDR3, the DNA is TGTGCCAGTAAAAACCCGCCTACTGCCCCACCCGAATTCACGGAAAAACTGTTTTTT. It translates to CASKNPPTAPPEFTEKLFF.

This clone was recorded a few times. The chain has TRBV6-5 and TRBJ2-3; 12 bases are shared with TRBD2. Germline V gives CDR1 MNHEY, CDR2 SVGAGI. After removal of 6 bases from V and 3 bases from J, the junction contained 4 bases not matched to a gene. The CDR3 loop spans 15 amino acids. In DNA form, the CDR3 reads TGTGCCAGCAGCCCGCTAGCGGGGGGGACAGATACGCAGTATTTT. Residues: CASSPLAGGTDTQYF.

The chain uses TRBV11-2 and TRBJ2-5; TRBD2 might be the D (5 bases). Germline V gene lookup returns CDR1 SGHAT and CDR2 FQNNGV. V lost 7 bases and J lost 3, with 15 bases in between. CDR3 length: 14 amino acids. CDR3 sequence reads: CASIRTLSEETQYF. In DNA form, the CDR3 reads TGTGCCAGCATCCGGACTCTATCCGAAGAGACCCAGTACTTC.

V is TRBV3-1 (or the pseudogene TRBV3-2) and J is TRBJ2-7; TRBD1 is a possible D gene (6 bases). CDR1 and CDR2 (germline): LGHDT, YNNKEL (reference sequence). V was trimmed by 4 bases and J by 0 bases, leaving 10 bases between them. The CDR3 is 14 amino acids. The DNA of the CDR3 is TGTGCCAGCAGCCCCGGGACAAGCTCCTACGAGCAGTACTTC. This sequence encodes CASSPGTSSYEQYF.

Details on this clone: Other DNA sequences in this specimen translate into the identical CDR3. This sequence joins TRBV7-9 and TRBJ1-5; 8 nucleotides line up with TRBD1. CDR3 length equals 15 residues. V shed 0 bases, J shed 2 bases, and the junction held 0 bases outside the gene matches. Germline CDR1 and CDR2: SEHNR and FQNEAQ (reference sequence). The CDR3 sequence is CASSLAGQGNQPQHF. CDR3 nucleotide sequence: TGTGCCAGCAGCTTAGCGGGACAGGGCAATCAGCCCCAGCATTTT.

J is TRBJ2-6 and V is TRBV4-3; D remains unclear. From germline, CDR1 is LGHNA and CDR2 YSLEER. The V end lost 2 bases, the J end lost 2 bases, and 1 base lay between the germline ends. The CDR3 consists of 13 residues. Here the CDR3 reads CASSQTGANVLTF. CDR3 DNA: TGCGCCAGCAGCCAAACTGGGGCCAACGTCCTGACTTTC.

This sequence joins TRBV28 and TRBJ1-2; TRBD1 might be the D (5 bases). Per the germline V gene, CDR1 is MDHEN and CDR2 is SYDVKM. CDR3 size: 14 residues. The V gene lost 3 bases and the J gene lost 6 bases, with 14 bases spanning the gap. The CDR3 loop reads CASSLKGFRNGYTF. The CDR3 DNA sequence: TGTGCCAGCAGTTTGAAGGGGTTCCGCAATGGCTACACCTTC.

The genes are TRBV5-1 and TRBJ2-7, with D possibly being TRBD1 (5 bases). V dropped 0 bases and J dropped 2 bases, with 6 bases sitting between them. This CDR3 has 13 amino acids. CDR1 SGHRS and CDR2 YFSETQ come from the germline V gene. The CDR3 bases are TGCGCCAGCAGCTTGGACAGGACCTACGAGCAGTACTTC. Translating gives CASSLDRTYEQYF.

The chain links TRBV3-1 (or the pseudogene TRBV3-2) to TRBJ1-1; the D gene is possibly TRBD1 (5 bases). V shed 7 bases and J shed 1 base, with 10 bases lying between them. Per germline, CDR1 LGHDT and CDR2 YNNKEL (reference sequence). The CDR3 spans 13 residues. In DNA form, the CDR3 reads TGTGCCAGCACCCTAACAGGGAACACTGAAGCTTTCTTT. Translation: CASTLTGNTEAFF.

This chain connects TRBV11-2 to TRBJ1-1; 7 bases fit TRBD1. V lost 4 bases to trimming and J lost 0 bases; unmatched junction nucleotides: 2. The CDR3 has 14 residues. Germline V gene sequence: CDR1 SGHAT, CDR2 FQNNGV. The CDR3 reads CASSSGTVNTEAFF. The CDR3 DNA follows: TGTGCCAGCAGCTCGGGGACAGTGAACACTGAAGCTTTCTTT. The complete variable domain, with remaining parts taken from reference TRBV11-2 and TRBJ1-1, reads EAGVAQSPRYKIIEKRQSVAFWCNPISGHATLYWYQQILGQGPKLLIQFQNNGVVDDSQLPKDRFSAERLKGVDSTLKIQPAKLEDSAVYLCASSSGTVNTEAFFGQGTRLTVV.